These 17 T cell receptor beta chains were all obtained from the same sample, sequenced in a study of sequential checkpoint blockade in melanoma. Repertoires were generated with immunoSEQ multiplex PCR, while TCRdb's copy carries only in-frame clones and drops some. The data show about 18,000 clones, over 65% seen once. The treatment here: randomized to nivolumab then ipilimumab (arm A) or the reverse (arm B). Sequencing used tumor tissue (inferred from file names), obtained from a patient given nivolumab and ipilimumab in sequence. These TCRs come from a human donor with melanoma.

The genes are TRBV30 and TRBJ2-1, with TRBD2 as a possible D gene (6 bases). The V gene's germline CDR1 is GTSNPN and CDR2 SVGIG (reference sequence). Trimming pared 3 bases from V and 5 bases from J, leaving 23 bases between. The CDR3 has 17 amino acids. CDR3: CAWSAMRRWREHNEQFF. CDR3 nucleotides: TGTGCCTGGAGCGCGATGAGGCGGTGGAGGGAGCACAATGAGCAGTTCTTC.

The chain carries TRBV11-3 and TRBJ2-1, with D possibly TRBD1 on 5 matching bases. CDR3 length: 14 residues. Trimming removed 3 bases at V and 5 bases at J, with 11 bases between. CDR1 and CDR2 (germline): SGHNT, YENEEA. For the CDR3, the DNA is TGTGCCAGCAGCTTGCCGACAGTAAACAATGAGCAGTTCTTC. It encodes CASSLPTVNNEQFF.

This clone has more than one count but fewer than ten. This chain connects TRBV10-2 to TRBJ1-2; TRBD1 agrees at 7 bases. From germline, CDR1 is WSHSY and CDR2 SAAADI. CDR3 length equals 13 residues. After removal of 6 bases from V and 5 bases from J, the junction contained 6 bases not matched to a gene. CDR3 coding DNA: TGCGCCAGCAGCGGACAGGACGGGTATGGCTACACCTTC. Its protein product is CASSGQDGYGYTF.

The chain links TRBV19 to TRBJ2-7; the D gene is possibly TRBD1 (5 bases). Germline CDR1 reads LNHDA; CDR2 reads SQIVND (reference sequence). CDR3 size: 13 residues. V was trimmed by 5 bases and J by 7 bases, leaving 15 bases between them. The DNA for the CDR3 is TGTGCCAGTAGTGTCAGGGAAGGCACGGAGCAGTACTTC. Translation: CASSVREGTEQYF. Together with reference TRBV19 and TRBJ2-7, the CDR3 gives the full variable domain: DGGITQSPKYLFRKEGQNVTLSCEQNLNHDAMYWYRQDPGQGLRLIYYSQIVNDFQKGDIAEGYSVSREKKESFPLTVTSAQKNPTAFYLCASSVREGTEQYFGPGTRLTVT.

The chain has TRBV18 and TRBJ2-3, with D hard to call. The V and J ends lost 4 bases and 0 bases respectively, with 8 bases between them. From germline, CDR1 is KGHSH and CDR2 LQKENI. This CDR3 comprises 14 residues. CDR3 in DNA: TGTGCCAGCTCACTACAGATTAGCACAGATACGCAGTATTTT. Translation gives CASSLQISTDTQYF.

J is TRBJ2-7 and V is TRBV9; D might be TRBD1 (8 bases). The V end was cut by 2 bases, the J end by 6 bases, with 27 bases between. Germline V gene lookup returns CDR1 SGDLS and CDR2 YYNGEE. CDR3 size: 18 residues. The CDR3, as DNA: TGTGCCAGCAGCGTCGAGACAGGGGACTACTCAAGAGGATTCGAGCAGTACTTC. This translates into CASSVETGDYSRGFEQYF.

This clone was seen a single time. The genes are TRBV1 and TRBJ2-1; whether TRBD1, the table's D call, matches the DNA was not checked. TRBV1 is a recognized pseudogene. The CDR3 consists of 14 residues. The DNA for the CDR3 is TGCGCCAGCAGCCGTTCCGCAGGCCCCAATGAGCAGTTCTTC. It specifies CASSRSAGPNEQFF.

Only one count was recorded for this clone. V and J are TRBV29-1 and TRBJ1-2; D gene unclear. This CDR3 contains 12 residues. V gave up 3 bases and J gave up 8 bases, with 13 bases separating them. In germline, CDR1 is SQVTM, CDR2 ANQGSEA. CDR3: CSVDFSPGGYTF. The CDR3 DNA is TGCAGCGTTGACTTTTCGCCGGGAGGCTACACCTTC.

V gene TRBV6-8 combines with J gene TRBJ2-5; 8 positions agree with TRBD2. This CDR3 region has 14 residues. V shed 10 bases, J shed 5 bases, and the junction held 12 bases outside the gene matches. CDR1 and CDR2 from the germline V gene are MNHGY and SAAAGT. CDR3 residues: CAISPGLARETQYF. In nucleotides, the CDR3 is TGTGCCATCAGCCCCGGACTAGCTAGGGAGACCCAGTACTTC.

The genes are TRBV11-3 and TRBJ2-1; 8 bases match TRBD1. V was clipped by 4 bases and J by 4 bases; unmatched bases: 9. This CDR3 is built from 16 residues. Per germline, CDR1 SGHNT and CDR2 YENEEA. CDR3 coding DNA: TGTGCCAGCAGCTACGACAGGGGAGAAGCATACAATGAGCAGTTCTTC. It is translated as CASSYDRGEAYNEQFF.

The rearrangement joins TRBV18 to TRBJ2-1; D may be TRBD2 (5 bases). V was trimmed by 1 base and J by 7 bases, leaving 5 bases between them. This CDR3 is 12 amino acids long. The V gene's germline CDR1 is KGHSH and CDR2 LQKENI. The CDR3 loop is CASSPRENEQFF. Here the CDR3 DNA reads TGTGCCAGCTCACCACGGGAGAATGAGCAGTTCTTC.

This chain links TRBV6-8 with TRBJ2-7; D not certain. CDR3 length: 16 residues. Germline CDR1 MNHGY, CDR2 SAAAGT. The V gene lost 6 bases and the J gene lost 2 bases, with 20 bases spanning the gap. The CDR3 loop reads CASRPLDETTPYEQYF. In nucleotides, the CDR3 is TGTGCCAGCAGACCCCTCGATGAGACAACCCCCTACGAGCAGTACTTC.

The V call is TRBV18, the J call TRBJ2-1, with TRBD2 as a possible D gene (5 bases). V was trimmed by 5 bases and J by 12 bases, leaving 14 bases between them. Germline V gives CDR1 KGHSH, CDR2 LQKENI. The CDR3 runs 12 residues. The CDR3 is CASSTSEVGQFF. The CDR3 bases are TGTGCCAGCTCAACTTCGGAGGTCGGGCAGTTCTTC.

This chain connects TRBV6-8 to TRBJ2-3; D possibly corresponds to TRBD1 (6 bases). Germline loops: CDR1 MNHGY, CDR2 SAAAGT. Trimming took 6 bases from V and 1 from J, leaving 14 bases between them. This CDR3 has 15 amino acids. In DNA form, the CDR3 reads TGTGCCAGCAGAGCACAGGGAAGGGGCACAGATACGCAGTATTTT. Translation: CASRAQGRGTDTQYF.

This clone was counted only a few times. The rearrangement joins TRBV7-5 to TRBJ1-6. TRBV7-5 is labeled a pseudogene. The CDR3 is 17 residues long. CDR3 in DNA: TGTGCCAGCAGCTTAGAGAAAACACGGGACGTCAGGTCACCCCTCCACTTT. Translation gives CASSLEKTRDVRSPLHF.

This rearrangement joins TRBV7-4 to TRBJ2-3; TRBD2 might be the D (5 bases). The germline V gene encodes CDR1 SGHVT and CDR2 SQSDAQ. V lost 5 bases and J lost 5, with 11 bases in between. The CDR3 spans 13 residues. CDR3 in amino acids: CASSPGVVDTQYF. CDR3 nucleotide sequence: TGTGCCAGCAGCCCCGGGGTGGTAGATACGCAGTATTTT. The entire variable domain, with the rest obtained from reference TRBV7-4 and TRBJ2-3, is as follows: GAGVSQSPRYKVAKRGRDVALRCDSISGHVTLYWYRQTLGQGSEVLTYSQSDAQRDKSGRPSGRFSAERPERSVSTLKIQRTEQGDSAVYLCASSPGVVDTQYFGPGTRLTVL.

This clone was seen more than once but under ten times. The chain uses TRBV1 and TRBJ2-2; the table's D call, TRBD1, was not checked against the DNA. TRBV1 is a pseudogene locus. CDR3 length: 13 residues. The CDR3: CTSSQGVTGELFF. Written as DNA, the CDR3 is TGCACCAGCTCGCAGGGGGTTACCGGGGAGCTGTTTTTT.